These T cell receptor beta chains were read from a single sample in a study of blood T cell repertoires in COVID-19. Method: immunoSEQ multiplex PCR; TCRdb's copy keeps in-frame clones and lacks some. The table lists roughly 80,000 clones, over 80% of them singletons, with approximately 8.7% in the top ten. Material: peripheral blood. The receptors were sampled from a human donor in a cohort sampled during active COVID-19. CDR3s include the opening cysteine and the closing phenylalanine or tryptophan. The D gene is left open where the match is weak. Some rows mark clone size as missing; the rest say once, few, many or name a class of expanded clone.

cdr3_length d_call clone_size j_call v_call cdr3_nt cdr3_aa
15 . . TRBJ2-5 TRBV5-1 TGCGCCAGCAGCTTGGGCGCGGGCGCCCAAGAGACCCAGTACTTC CASSLGAGAQETQYF
15 . . TRBJ1-5 TRBV5-5 TGTGCCAGCAACTCTCAGGGTAGGAGCAATCAGCCCCAGCATTTT CASNSQGRSNQPQHF
15 TRBD1 . TRBJ1-5 TRBV2 TGTGCCAGCAGTGTTGGGACAGGGGGCAATCAGCCCCAGCATTTT CASSVGTGGNQPQHF
15 TRBD1 . TRBJ2-2 TRBV19 TGTGCCAGTAGAGCAGGGGGCATGAACACCGGGGAGCTGTTTTTT CASRAGGMNTGELFF
15 . few TRBJ1-3 TRBV27 TGTGCCTCCGCCCCGGAGGGTGGCAGTGGAAACACCATATATTTT CASAPEGGSGNTIYF
15 TRBD2 . TRBJ2-7 TRBV9 TGTGCCAGCAGCCTCACCCACGGGAGGTCCGACGAGCAGTACTTC CASSLTHGRSDEQYF
15 TRBD2 few TRBJ2-1 TRBV9 TGTGCCAGCAGCGTTAGGCTAGCGGGAGACAATGAGCAGTTCTTC CASSVRLAGDNEQFF
16 . . TRBJ1-4 TRBV3-1/TRBV3-2 TGTGCCAGCAGCCAAGATAGGGGGAGGGTCAGCGAAAAACTGTTTTTT CASSQDRGRVSEKLFF
15 . . TRBJ2-2 TRBV28 TGTGCCAGCTCTAACGACCGGGGAATGGGCGGGGAGCTGTTTTTT CASSNDRGMGGELFF
15 . . TRBJ2-2 TRBV3-1/TRBV3-2 TGTGCCAGCAGCCAAGGGAGGGGTTCCACCGGGGAGCTGTTTTTT CASSQGRGSTGELFF
12 . once TRBJ1-1 TRBV10-3 TGTGCCATCAGTGATCAGGGATCTGAAGCTTTCTTT CAISDQGSEAFF
14 . . TRBJ1-2 TRBV28 TGTGCCAGCAGTTTATGGGCGGCGAGGAGTGGCTACACCTTC CASSLWAARSGYTF
15 . . TRBJ2-2 TRBV5-4 TGTGCCAGCAGCTTGGCCAGGGGTATTTCCGGGGAGCTGTTTTTT CASSLARGISGELFF
15 TRBD1 . TRBJ1-1 TRBV7-3 TGTGCCAGCAGCTTACTCGGACAGGGGAACACTGAAGCTTTCTTT CASSLLGQGNTEAFF
11 . . TRBJ1-5 TRBV24-1 TGTGCCACCAGCATCCCGGGGTCCGGGAATTTT CATSIPGSGNF
17 . few TRBJ2-3 TRBV5-1 TGCGCCAGCAGCTTGGTAGAGGGCCAGGGGAGCGCAGATACGCAGTATTTT CASSLVEGQGSADTQYF
14 TRBD1 once TRBJ1-5 TRBV6-1 TGTGCCAGCAGTGAAGCGACAGGGAACCAGCCCCAGCATTTT CASSEATGNQPQHF
15 TRBD1 once TRBJ1-4 TRBV5-4 TGTGCCAGCAGCTCCTCACAGGGGAAATGGGAAAAACTGTTTTTT CASSSSQGKWEKLFF
14 TRBD2 . TRBJ2-3 TRBV29-1 TGCAGCGTTGTGGCTAGCGGCACCACAGATACGCAGTATTTT CSVVASGTTDTQYF
15 . few TRBJ2-2 TRBV5-1 TGCGCCAGCAGCTTGATCCAGGGCCGCGCCGGGGAGCTGTTTTTT CASSLIQGRAGELFF
15 TRBD1 few TRBJ2-1 TRBV5-5 TGTGCCAGCACCTTTTCGACAGGGAACAATGTGGAGCAGTTCTTC CASTFSTGNNVEQFF
13 TRBD1 once TRBJ2-7 TRBV27 TGTGCCAGCAGTTTAGGGACAGGGTACTTAGCTTACTTC CASSLGTGYLAYF
15 . . TRBJ2-6 TRBV4-2 TGTGCCAGCAGCCAAGAGACAGGCCGCGGTAGCGTCCTGACTTTC CASSQETGRGSVLTF
15 TRBD1 . TRBJ2-3 TRBV19 TGTGCCAGTAGTATAGGACAGGGGGCCACAGATACGCAGTATTTT CASSIGQGATDTQYF
16 TRBD2 . TRBJ2-5 TRBV3-1/TRBV3-2 TGTGCCAGCAGCCATTCTAGCGGGGGGGCGCAGGAGACCCAGTACTTC CASSHSSGGAQETQYF
16 TRBD2 . TRBJ2-1 TRBV5-1 TGCGCCAGCAGCTTGGTTAGCGGGCCGTCCTACAATGAGCAGTTCTTC CASSLVSGPSYNEQFF
15 TRBD1 few TRBJ2-3 TRBV24-1 TGTGCCACCAGTATCGGGACAGCTGGCACAGATACGCAGTATTTT CATSIGTAGTDTQYF